The table lists the clone carrying this TCR beta chain with a few counts. The antigen remains unidentified. This specimen belongs to a study of T-cell memory formation after mild COVID-19. Study findings and constraints: Later expanders leaned CD4+, whereas day 15 to 85 contracting clones were balanced CD4/CD8.

V was trimmed by 3 bases and J by 2 bases, leaving 9 bases between them. CDR3 length equals 14 residues. Germline loops: CDR1 SGHNT, CDR2 YYREEE (reference sequence). From the 5' RACE reads, TCRdb called clonotypes with MiXCR, one entry per CDR3 protein. Among tens of thousands of distinct CDR3 sequences listed, roughly 25% were seen once. This TCR was sampled from a man in his late teens or twenties who had mild COVID-19 (a few samples of this study predate the infection). Cell type and time point are not known. Sequencing used PBMCs or a T cell subset sorted from them (not recorded which). The chain carries TRBV5-4 and TRBJ2-1, with D perhaps given as TRBD1 or TRBD2 (5 bases each). CDR3 amino acids: CASSWDGTYNEQFF. The CDR3 nucleotides are TGTGCCAGCAGCTGGGACGGCACCTACAATGAGCAGTTCTTC. The entire variable domain, with the rest obtained from reference TRBV5-4 and TRBJ2-1, is as follows: ETGVTQSPTHLIKTRGQQVTLRCSSQSGHNTVSWYQQALGQGPQFIFQYYREEENGRGNFPPRFSGLQFPNYSSELNVNALELDDSALYLCASSWDGTYNEQFFGPGTRLTVL.